These 24 T cell receptor beta chains were all obtained from the same sample, sequenced in a study of cytomegalovirus exposure and HLA in healthy donors. Clones were sequenced by immunoSEQ multiplex PCR, and TCRdb holds only the in-frame ones, with some missing. The sample records approximately 59,000 clones, almost 95% being singletons. Sequences were obtained from PBMCs. Receptors were obtained from a man aged 18 to 29 in good health and CMV-seropositive.

The chain carries TRBV7-8 and TRBJ2-7; the match to TRBD1 covers 12 bases. The CDR3 consists of 17 residues. Losses at the gene ends were 3 bases for V and 3 bases for J; bases not matched to a gene: 9. Germline-derived CDR1 and CDR2 are SGHVS and FQNEAQ. CDR3 region: CASSFTTGTGGLYEQYF. The CDR3 nucleotides read TGTGCCAGCAGCTTCACAACCGGGACAGGGGGCCTCTACGAGCAGTACTTC.

CDR3 in amino acids: CAWTKDRGTEAFF. In DNA form, the CDR3 reads TGTGCCTGGACCAAGGACAGGGGGACTGAAGCTTTCTTT. The chain joins TRBV30 to TRBJ1-1; 10 bases fit TRBD1. The CDR3 length is 13 residues. The V segment lost 4 bases and the J segment 5 bases; nucleotides outside the gene matches: 4. Germline V gene data show CDR1 as GTSNPN and CDR2 as SVGIG (reference sequence).

The chain carries TRBV7-9 and TRBJ1-2; D may be TRBD1 (5 bases). CDR1 is SEHNR and CDR2 is FQNEAQ in the germline V gene (reference sequence). The CDR3 is 15 amino acids. The V end lost 4 bases, the J end lost 1 base, and 13 bases lay between the germline ends. CDR3 in DNA: TGTGCCAGCAGCTCGAGACAGACAGATAACTATGGCTACACCTTC. This codes for CASSSRQTDNYGYTF. The full variable domain, completed using reference TRBV7-9 and TRBJ1-2, is DTGVSQNPRHKITKRGQNVTFRCDPISEHNRLYWYRQTLGQGPEFLTYFQNEAQLEKSRLLSDRFSAERPKGSFSTLEIQRTEQGDSAMYLCASSSRQTDNYGYTFGSGTRLTVV.

The genes are TRBV10-2 and TRBJ1-2; D is perhaps TRBD1 (6 bases). Germline V gene lookup returns CDR1 WSHSY and CDR2 SAAADI. The CDR3 extends over 12 amino acids. Trimming pared 6 bases from V and 8 bases from J, leaving 13 bases between. In nucleotides, the CDR3 is TGCGCCAGCAGCCCAGGGGCACGAGGCTACACCTTC. It translates to CASSPGARGYTF.

This sequence joins TRBV29-1 and TRBJ2-7, with D unresolved. Germline V gene sequence: CDR1 SQVTM, CDR2 ANQGSEA. The CDR3 sequence is 12 residues long. V dropped 4 bases and J dropped 3 bases, with 10 bases sitting between them. The CDR3 loop reads CSVGARFYEQYF. The CDR3, as DNA: TGCAGCGTTGGGGCCAGATTCTACGAGCAGTACTTC.

This chain links TRBV6-4 with TRBJ2-1, with 13 nucleotides matching TRBD2. CDR1 is MRHNA, CDR2 SNTAGT, per germline. This CDR3 has 15 amino acids. V lost 5 bases to trimming and J lost 7 bases; unmatched junction nucleotides: 5. CDR3 sequence reads: CASSPGLAGSNEQFF. The CDR3 bases are TGTGCCAGCAGTCCGGGACTAGCGGGATCTAATGAGCAGTTCTTC.

V usage is TRBV4-1 and J usage is TRBJ2-4, with D unclear. There are 16 residues in the CDR3. Germline V gives CDR1 MGHRA, CDR2 YSYEKL. V was cut by 1 base and J by 8 bases, with 18 bases left in between. CDR3 bases: TGCGCCAGCAGCCAAGGCGTAGGAGACCGATCCTACATTCAGTACTTC. Its translation is CASSQGVGDRSYIQYF.

V usage is TRBV28 and J usage is TRBJ2-7; 13 positions match TRBD2. Germline-derived CDR1 and CDR2 are MDHEN and SYDVKM. With V trimmed by 5 bases and J by 1 base, 8 bases remained unmatched. There are 17 residues in the CDR3. CDR3 coding DNA: TGTGCCAGCAGTCGTCCGGGACTAGCGGGGAGGTCCTACGAGCAGTACTTC. Translating gives CASSRPGLAGRSYEQYF.

This chain connects TRBV5-6 to TRBJ2-5, with D unresolved. Germline CDR1 SGHDT, CDR2 YYEEEE. The CDR3 loop spans 13 amino acids. The germline V and J ends were trimmed by 2 bases and 1 base, with 6 bases remaining between them. The CDR3 protein is CASSFVSQETQYF. CDR3 bases: TGTGCCAGCAGCTTTGTGAGCCAAGAGACCCAGTACTTC.

This clone was seen just once. CDR3: CASSPSLSNQPQHF. The CDR3 coding sequence is TGTGCCAGCAGCCCTAGCCTTTCCAATCAGCCCCAGCATTTT. V and J are TRBV7-2 and TRBJ1-5; D unresolved. This CDR3 spans 14 amino acids. Germline assignment: CDR1 SGHTA and CDR2 FQGNSA. The V and J ends lost 5 bases and 3 bases respectively, with 11 bases between them.

The chain has TRBV15 and TRBJ2-7; 10 nucleotides agree with TRBD1. The CDR3 is 17 residues long. The germline gives CDR1 LNHNV, CDR2 YYDKDF (reference sequence). Trimming took 2 bases from V and 2 from J; bases not matched to a gene: 9. The CDR3 loop is CATSRPLGQGDTYEQYF. The CDR3 region has the DNA TGTGCCACCAGCAGACCCCTTGGACAGGGGGATACCTACGAGCAGTACTTC.

The rearrangement links TRBV5-8 to TRBJ2-7, with TRBD1 as a possible D gene (6 bases). Trimming pared 4 bases from V and 3 bases from J, leaving 11 bases between. This CDR3 contains 13 residues. Per germline, CDR1 SGHTS and CDR2 YDEGEE. The CDR3 sequence is CASSTGQSYEQYF. The CDR3 nucleotides read TGTGCCAGCAGCACCGGACAGAGCTACGAGCAGTACTTC.

The CDR3 here is CASSIDRGGGLSGELFF. CDR3 bases: TGTGCCAGTAGTATCGATAGGGGAGGGGGTTTATCCGGGGAGCTGTTTTTT. The J gene is TRBJ2-2, the V gene TRBV19; possibly TRBD2 for D (7 bases). Trimming shortened V by 3 bases and J by 6 bases, and 20 bases separated the two germline ends. The CDR3 loop spans 17 amino acids. In germline, CDR1 is LNHDA, CDR2 SQIVND (reference sequence).

The rearrangement joins TRBV5-1 to TRBJ2-1; 12 nucleotides align to TRBD2. V shed 1 base and J 6 bases; nucleotides not matched to a gene: 5. The CDR3 length is 16 residues. The germline gives CDR1 SGHRS, CDR2 YFSETQ. CDR3: CASSLTLAGGVNEQFF. Here the CDR3 DNA reads TGCGCCAGCAGCTTGACTCTAGCGGGAGGGGTCAATGAGCAGTTCTTC.

This chain uses TRBV19 with TRBJ1-5; D might be TRBD1 (6 bases). V dropped 5 bases and J dropped 0 bases, with 17 bases sitting between them. The CDR3 loop spans 17 amino acids. The germline CDR1 and CDR2 sequences are LNHDA and SQIVND (reference sequence). The CDR3 is CASSLTGTVYSNQPQHF. CDR3 nucleotides: TGTGCCAGTAGTCTAACAGGGACCGTTTATAGCAATCAGCCCCAGCATTTT.

The J gene is TRBJ2-7, the V gene TRBV9; TRBD1 is a possible D gene (7 bases). CDR3 length: 13 amino acids. CDR1 is SGDLS, CDR2 YYNGEE, per germline. The germline V and J ends were trimmed by 3 bases and 2 bases, with 9 bases remaining between them. CDR3: CASSARGAYEQYF. DNA of the CDR3: TGTGCCAGCAGCGCCAGGGGGGCCTACGAGCAGTACTTC.

This chain uses TRBV2 with TRBJ1-5; no definite D call. This CDR3 comprises 14 residues. Per the germline V gene, CDR1 is SNHLY and CDR2 is FYNNEI. V was shortened by 8 bases and J by 2 bases, with 13 bases between the two germline ends. CDR3 amino acids: CASSEGFGNQPQHF. The CDR3 nucleotides read TGTGCCAGCTCGGAGGGTTTCGGCAATCAGCCCCAGCATTTT.

The J gene is TRBJ2-1, the V gene TRBV11-3; TRBD1 is a possible D gene (6 bases). In germline, CDR1 is SGHNT, CDR2 YENEEA. V lost 4 bases and J lost 0, with 10 bases in between. This CDR3 has 15 residues. CDR3 nucleotides: TGTGCCAGCAGCTCCGGACAGAGCTCCTACAATGAGCAGTTCTTC. Its protein product is CASSSGQSSYNEQFF.

The CDR3 DNA reads TGTGCCAGCAGTCCCCGACAGGGGATGGCTGAGCAGTTCTTC. Protein sequence: CASSPRQGMAEQFF. The chain uses TRBV6-6 and TRBJ2-1; 8 bases match TRBD1. The germline V gene has CDR1 MNHNY and CDR2 SVGAGI (reference sequence). The junction had 9 bases not matched to a gene; V was cut back by 5 bases and J by 9 bases. The CDR3 runs 14 residues.

The chain uses TRBV28 and TRBJ2-3; 7 nucleotides agree with TRBD1. J lost 4 bases, V lost 2 bases, and 9 bases had no gene match. CDR3 size: 16 residues. Germline V CDR1 and CDR2: MDHEN, SYDVKM. The CDR3 DNA sequence: TGTGCCAGCAGTTTAAAGACAGGGTCAGGCGCAGATACGCAGTATTTT. It encodes CASSLKTGSGADTQYF.

Here the CDR3 DNA reads TGTGCCAGCAGCGCCGAGCGGACAGGGGCGGGTGAAAAACTGTTTTTT. This translates into CASSAERTGAGEKLFF. The V call is TRBV7-8, the J call TRBJ1-4, with TRBD1 matching over 9 bases. Per germline, CDR1 SGHVS and CDR2 FQNEAQ. J lost 7 bases, V lost 5 bases, and 11 bases had no gene match. There are 16 residues in the CDR3. Full variable domain (rest looked up from reference TRBV7-8 and TRBJ1-4): GAGVSQSPRYKVAKRGQDVALRCDPISGHVSLFWYQQALGQGPEFLTYFQNEAQLDKSGLPSDRFFAERPEGSVSTLKIQRTQQEDSAVYLCASSAERTGAGEKLFFGSGTQLSVL.

The chain is built from TRBV7-2 and TRBJ2-7, with 7 bases identical to TRBD1. Germline CDR1 SGHTA, CDR2 FQGNSA. This CDR3 has 13 amino acids. Trimming at V came to 3 bases and at J to 10 bases, leaving 9 bases not matched to a gene. DNA for the CDR3: TGTGCCAGCAGCTTCGGACAGGTTTTGGAACAGTACTTC. Translated, it gives CASSFGQVLEQYF.

V is TRBV30 and J is TRBJ2-7; perhaps TRBD2 as D (6 bases). The CDR3 totals 13 residues. The V and J ends lost 5 bases and 4 bases respectively, with 15 bases between them. Germline CDR1 GTSNPN, CDR2 SVGIG (reference sequence). In DNA form, the CDR3 reads TGTGCCTGGGTCGTTTTGGGGGGTTACGAGCAGTACTTC. Protein product: CAWVVLGGYEQYF.

Here the CDR3 reads CASRGGTSLGTQYF. CDR3 nucleotides: TGCGCCAGCAGAGGCGGGACTTCGCTAGGGACGCAGTATTTT. The chain combines TRBV5-1 with TRBJ2-3; tentatively, D is TRBD2 (6 bases). V lost 5 bases and J lost 9, with 19 bases in between. Looked up from germline, CDR1 is SGHRS and CDR2 is YFSETQ. CDR3 length: 14 amino acids.